This T cell receptor beta chain was sequenced in a study of blood T cells in healthy people across ages. Overall study results and limits: CMV infection status of these donors was not known. Estimates based on one million T cells were treated as lower bounds.

As to this clonotype: The antigen is unknown.

CDR3 length: 15 residues. The germline V gene has CDR1 PRHDT and CDR2 FYEKMQ (reference sequence). V was clipped by 5 bases and J by 3 bases, with 17 bases between them. A second PCR of roughly 7 to 11 cycles used a sample-barcoded 5' primer and a J-beta primer mix. Per sample, CDR3-containing paired-end reads numbered at least 2.5 million. MiXCR, applied by TCRdb to the 5' RACE reads, yields one record per CDR3 protein. Altogether under 2 million distinct CDR3 sequences are present, about 35% being singletons, with the ten largest covering approximately 11%. The receptor comes from a woman aged 25 to 39 in good health. Sequencing was done on a sample of blood. This chain joins TRBV13 and TRBJ2-7; no reliable D call. CDR3 loop: CASSPHAGADYEQYF. The CDR3 DNA follows: TGTGCCAGCAGCCCGCACGCAGGTGCGGACTACGAGCAGTACTTC.